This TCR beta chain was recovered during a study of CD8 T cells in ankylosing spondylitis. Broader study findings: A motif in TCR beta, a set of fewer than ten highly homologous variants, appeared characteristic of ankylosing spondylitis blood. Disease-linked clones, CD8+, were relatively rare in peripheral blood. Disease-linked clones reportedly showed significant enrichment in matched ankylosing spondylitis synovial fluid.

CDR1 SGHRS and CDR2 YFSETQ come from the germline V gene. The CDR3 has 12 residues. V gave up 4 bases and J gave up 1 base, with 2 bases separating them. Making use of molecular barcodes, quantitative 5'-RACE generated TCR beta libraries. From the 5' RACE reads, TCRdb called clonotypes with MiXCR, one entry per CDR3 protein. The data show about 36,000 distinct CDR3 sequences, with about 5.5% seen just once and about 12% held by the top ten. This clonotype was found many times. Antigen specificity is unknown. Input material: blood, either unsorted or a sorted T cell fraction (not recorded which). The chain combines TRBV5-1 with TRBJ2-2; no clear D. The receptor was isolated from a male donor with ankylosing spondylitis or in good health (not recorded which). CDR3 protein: CASSENTGELFF. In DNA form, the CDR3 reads TGCGCCAGCAGCGAGAACACCGGGGAGCTGTTTTTT.